Sequencing of this T cell receptor (beta chain) was carried out in a study of T cells after posttransplantation cyclophosphamide. Study-level results: Recipient CMV seropositivity and CMV reactivation strongly tracked TRB clonality.

Relative to its sample, this clone is medium-sized. Antigen: not known. A marrow graft followed busulfan-fludarabine conditioning, with cyclophosphamide on days +3 and +4. Method: immunoSEQ multiplex PCR; TCRdb's copy keeps in-frame clones and lacks some. This set yields 7,500 to 8,000 clones and no singletons; the top ten hold approximately 6%. The CDR3 has 13 residues. V lost 5 bases and J lost 9, with 14 bases in between. The V gene's germline CDR1 is LNHDA and CDR2 SQIVND (reference sequence). This chain uses TRBV19 with TRBJ1-3, with D tentatively TRBD1 (5 bases). The specimen comprised PBMCs, sampled after allogeneic stem cell transplant with posttransplant cyclophosphamide. This TCR came from a male patient in his late teens or twenties who received an allogeneic stem cell transplant from an unrelated donor, was CMV-positive, and had acute and chronic GVHD. Some T cells may be transferred from the graft donor. Written as DNA, the CDR3 is TGTGCCAGTAGTGAGGACATTTTGACCACCATATATTTT. This sequence encodes CASSEDILTTIYF.